This TCR beta chain was found in a study of PD-1 blockade in classical Hodgkin lymphoma. Findings of the study overall: Why the repertoires differ is still unclear, perhaps disease activity or prior therapy. Baseline TCR diversity was reportedly lower in newly diagnosed patients than in healthy donors. It was reported as lower still in relapsed/refractory patients.

The time point: newly diagnosed, previously untreated cHL patient sample. The study purified CD4+ T cells from thawed PBMCs using magnetic negative selection. The comparison group had newly diagnosed, previously untreated classical Hodgkin lymphoma. A word on this clone: Its antigen is not identified. This specimen includes other DNA sequences encoding the same CDR3.

TCRdb's copy holds only in-frame clones and misses some; the assay was immunoSEQ multiplex PCR. The sample holds around 30,000 clones, around 88% seen once. This CDR3 has 15 amino acids. With V trimmed by 0 bases and J by 0 bases, 3 bases remained unmatched. Germline CDR1 is SGHRS and CDR2 is YFSETQ. The TCR was taken from a human donor with classical Hodgkin lymphoma. Sequencing was performed on CD4+ T cells from blood. The rearrangement uses TRBV5-1 and TRBJ2-7; 7 positions agree with TRBD1. The CDR3 spells CASSLVPGGSYEQYF. The CDR3 nucleotides read TGCGCCAGCAGCTTGGTGCCAGGGGGCTCCTACGAGCAGTACTTC.